This T cell receptor beta chain emerged from a study of blood T cell repertoires in COVID-19 (dated by TCRdb to the early 2020s). Study-level background: Collaborator samples came from the United States, Italy and Spain and covered acute and convalescent phases of COVID-19. The prospective study material was composed of cDNA or gDNA derived from T cells, B-cell-depleted T cells, or PBMCs. Deeply sampled blood TCRbeta repertoires from subjects exposed to, actively infected with, or recovered from COVID-19 were included in the dataset. A freely available public database, intended as a resource for researchers studying the immune response to SARS-CoV-2, is where the repertoires were released. Samples came from the ongoing ImmuneRACE study (first 160 participants) plus 1,254 subjects from 6 global collaborators. A de-identified subject ID, COVID-19 status, age in years and sex were almost always included in the sample metadata. Where HLA class I and class II types were available, the types were taken from metadata supplied by the sample provider, not from assay-based typing.

TCRbeta CDR3 regions were amplified from genomic DNA by means of the immunoSEQ Assay, a bias-controlled multiplex PCR. The authors' analysis ran thus. Within the assay, amplification of reference gene primers was used to estimate how many nucleated cells each sample contained. To quantify the absolute abundance of each unique TCRbeta CDR3 rearrangement, sequence reads were collapsed and filtered. For each sample, productive Simpson clonality was calculated by taking the square root of Simpson's diversity index across productive rearrangements. TCRdb re-hosts the immuneACCESS table, in-frame sequences only. Its copies lack some clones; in the studies checked, an unresolved V gene accounts for under half of them, and the cause for the rest is not known. V and J calls and clone size come straight from that table; D and trimming were deduced from the DNA. This sample holds approximately 70,000 clones; approximately 90% were observed only once. 5.5% to 7% of the sample rests with the top ten.

The collaborating institutions used their own protocols to collect whole blood in K2EDTA tubes. For TCRbeta analysis, collaborators shipped samples as frozen whole blood, isolated PBMCs, or DNA extracted from either of those sample types. Concerning this clone itself: The antigen it recognizes is unknown. Base quality data are lacking; no much larger clone is found one base away.

Overall results and qualifications from the work: The amount of clinical and demographic metadata varied by source and participant and was provided uncurated.

The V end loses 0 bases and the J end loses 13 bases, and a stretch of 9 bases separates them. Its CDR3 holds 11 amino acids, cysteine through phenylalanine. Here the CDR3 DNA is all that survives: 33 bases in frame from base 1. The CDR1 and CDR2 encoded by the germline V gene (reference sequence) are LGHDT and YNNKEL. Specimen: peripheral blood. This chain is built from TRBV3-1 (or the pseudogene TRBV3-2) and TRBJ1-2; the D gene is possibly TRBD1, with 5 bases matching. The TCR comes from an older woman with acute or convalescent COVID-19. The CDR3 in this case is CASSQDRALTF. The base sequence is TGTGCCAGCAGCCAAGACAGGGCTCTCACCTTC.